This TCR beta chain was recovered during a study of cytomegalovirus exposure and HLA in healthy donors. Germline V gene sequence: CDR1 SGHAT, CDR2 FQNNGV. The V gene lost 4 bases and the J gene lost 4 bases, with 13 bases spanning the gap. The CDR3 runs 15 residues. Study-wide results and limits: Roughly uniform depth of sequencing across donors was assumed in presence/absence analyses. In a later analysis, common viral pathogens appeared linked to several of the most significant clusters. Sequencing probably produced one cluster of sequence variants that were highly shared. Within an earlier analysis, most TCR beta V segments proved productive either about 90% or about 30% of the time.

Comments on this clone: Its target is not known.

The PCR used 60 Vbeta and 13 Jbeta primers. Sequencing used immunoSEQ multiplex PCR; TCRdb keeps in-frame clones, though not all of them. The sample contains around 150,000 clones, 80% of which appear only once. This receptor was obtained from a man younger than 40 in good health and CMV-seronegative. Material for sequencing was PBMCs. The chain joins TRBV11-2 to TRBJ2-2; no definite D call. CDR3 sequence (DNA): TGTGCCAGCAGCTCAGGCGTTAAGGCCACCGGGGAGCTGTTTTTT. Translation gives CASSSGVKATGELFF.